Listed below are T cell receptor beta chains from one sample, sequenced in a study of blood T cell repertoires in COVID-19. Libraries were prepared by immunoSEQ multiplex PCR; TCRdb keeps only in-frame clonotypes and omits some of them. This table holds 200,000 to 300,000 clones, 88% found once. The sequencing input was peripheral blood. These receptors were taken from a man between 60 and 75 years old who had recovered from COVID-19. Both conserved end residues are part of each CDR3. A D gene is named only where the DNA matches it firmly. Clone size is stated in some rows and not others, as once, few, many or a class when expanded.

clone_size j_call v_call d_call cdr3_aa cdr3_nt
. TRBJ2-7 TRBV4-2 . CASSQATGITSSYEQYF TGTGCCAGCAGCCAAGCCACAGGGATAACATCCTCCTACGAGCAGTACTTC
. TRBJ2-4 TRBV19 . CASSSSSLAKNIQYF TGTGCCAGTAGTTCTTCTTCCCTAGCCAAAAACATTCAGTACTTC
. TRBJ2-5 TRBV5-6 . CASRSGRQETQYF TGTGCCAGCAGGTCGGGTAGACAAGAGACCCAGTACTTC
. TRBJ2-5 TRBV6-5 . CASAGGGNQETQYF TGTGCCAGCGCTGGAGGCGGAAACCAAGAGACCCAGTACTTC
once TRBJ2-1 TRBV6-5 TRBD1 CASYLTGQGTEQFF TGTGCCAGCTACCTTACGGGACAGGGGACTGAGCAGTTCTTC
. TRBJ1-2 TRBV24-1 . CATSEGGIYGYTF TGTGCCACCAGTGAGGGCGGGATCTATGGCTACACCTTC
. TRBJ2-4 TRBV7-8 . CASSLSGALAKNIQYF TGTGCCAGCAGCTTAAGTGGGGCTCTAGCCAAAAACATTCAGTACTTC
. TRBJ1-2 TRBV2 . CASSERQTGLAGYTF TGTGCCAGCAGTGAAAGGCAAACAGGGTTAGCCGGCTACACCTTC
. TRBJ1-2 TRBV7-2 . CASSLYLPMSYTF TGTGCCAGCAGCTTATACCTTCCTATGAGCTACACCTTC
. TRBJ1-4 TRBV3-1/TRBV3-2 . CASSSRKEKLFF TGTGCCAGCTCGTCGCGAAAAGAAAAACTGTTTTTT
. TRBJ1-4 TRBV6-5 TRBD1 CASSYEDRVWEKLFF TGTGCCAGCAGTTACGAGGACAGGGTCTGGGAAAAACTGTTTTTT
. TRBJ2-3 TRBV18 . CASSGAGGTDTQYF TGTGCCAGCTCCGGGGCAGGGGGCACAGATACGCAGTATTTT
. TRBJ2-7 TRBV30 . CAWSPGTPEQYF TGTGCCTGGAGTCCTGGGACACCCGAGCAGTACTTC
. TRBJ1-2 TRBV29-1 . CSVKTANYGYTF TGCAGCGTCAAGACAGCTAACTATGGCTACACCTTC
. TRBJ1-2 TRBV2 TRBD1 CASSARTGGNYGYTF TGTGCCAGCAGTGCGCGGACAGGGGGCAACTATGGCTACACCTTC
. TRBJ2-7 TRBV5-4 . CASSVEGYEQYF TGTGCCAGCAGCGTCGAGGGCTACGAGCAGTACTTC
. TRBJ2-1 TRBV7-2 TRBD2 CASSLALAGGGNEQFF TGTGCCAGCAGCTTAGCGCTAGCGGGGGGGGGCAATGAGCAGTTCTTC
. TRBJ1-2 TRBV9 . CASSIQGETLYGYTF TGTGCCAGCAGCATACAGGGTGAGACCCTCTATGGCTACACCTTC
. TRBJ1-1 TRBV6-5 TRBD1 CASSSPNRGTAEAFF TGTGCCAGCAGTTCCCCAAACAGGGGTACGGCTGAAGCTTTCTTT
. TRBJ1-2 TRBV11-2 . CASSLDRTESNYGYTF TGTGCCAGCAGCTTAGATAGAACAGAGTCTAACTATGGCTACACCTTC
. TRBJ1-3 TRBV29-1 . CSVVSGSGNTIYF TGCAGCGTTGTATCCGGGTCCGGAAACACCATATATTTT
. TRBJ2-2 TRBV9 TRBD2 CASSATGLAGAGELFF TGTGCCAGCAGCGCAACAGGACTAGCGGGGGCCGGGGAGCTGTTTTTT
. TRBJ2-7 TRBV18 TRBD2 CASSLGSPLEGLAGSSYEQYF TGTGCCAGCTCACTGGGGTCTCCTCTTGAGGGACTAGCGGGCAGCTCCTACGAGCAGTACTTC
. TRBJ2-1 TRBV3-1/TRBV3-2 TRBD2 CASSLSGGVYNEQFF TGTGCCAGCAGCCTTAGCGGGGGGGTATACAATGAGCAGTTCTTC
. TRBJ2-7 TRBV7-8 . CASSLGTISYEQYF TGTGCCAGCAGCTTGGGCACCATCTCCTACGAGCAGTACTTC
. TRBJ1-1 TRBV6-5 TRBD1 CASSPRSRGSEAFF TGTGCCAGCAGTCCTCGGTCCAGGGGGTCTGAAGCTTTCTTT
. TRBJ2-5 TRBV18 . CASSPPRQDQETQYF TGTGCCAGCTCACCACCTCGACAGGACCAAGAGACCCAGTACTTC
. TRBJ1-1 TRBV7-2 . CASSLEWSGTRAFF TGTGCCAGCAGCTTAGAGTGGTCCGGGACTCGAGCTTTCTTT